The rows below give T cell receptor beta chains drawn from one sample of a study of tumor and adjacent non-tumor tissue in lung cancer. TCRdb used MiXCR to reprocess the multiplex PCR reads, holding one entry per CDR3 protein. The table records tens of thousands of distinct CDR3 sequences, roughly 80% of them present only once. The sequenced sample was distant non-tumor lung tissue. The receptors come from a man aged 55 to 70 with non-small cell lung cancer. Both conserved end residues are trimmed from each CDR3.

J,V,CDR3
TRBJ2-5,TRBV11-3,ASSWSAPPTQY
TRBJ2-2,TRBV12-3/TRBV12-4,ASSWSGQGFAGELF
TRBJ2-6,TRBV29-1,SVGVGTGPGANVLT
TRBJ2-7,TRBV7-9,ASSRDRGEQY
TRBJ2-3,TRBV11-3,VRSLALGGGDTQY
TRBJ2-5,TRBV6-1,ASSPHPLSSETQY
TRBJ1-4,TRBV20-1,SARSAGEKLF
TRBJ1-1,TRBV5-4,ASSPDGGRNTEAF
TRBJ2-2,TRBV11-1,ASSLVGRCTGELF
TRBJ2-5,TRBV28,ASSRSRETQY
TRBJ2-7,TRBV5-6,ASSHDVGGSEQY
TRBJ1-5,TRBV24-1,AIGVKRGARPQH
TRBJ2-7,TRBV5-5,ASSLSVHGTYEQY
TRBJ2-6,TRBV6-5,ASSIAGVSSGANVLT
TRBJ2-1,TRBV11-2,VSSLGDNDQF
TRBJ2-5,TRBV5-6,ASSLGLQETQY
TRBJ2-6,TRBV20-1,SARLGPGSGTNVLT
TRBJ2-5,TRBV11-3,ASSQAGGASRDTQY
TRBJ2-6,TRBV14,ASSQEAGAPLWANVLT
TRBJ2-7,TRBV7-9,ASSPWTEFDEQY
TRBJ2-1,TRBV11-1,ARSLVDGQSYNEQF
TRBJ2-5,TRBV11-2,PSGSTVEETQY
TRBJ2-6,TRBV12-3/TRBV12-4,ASKPPGTGANVVT
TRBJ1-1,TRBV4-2,ASSQDKQLEDSEAF
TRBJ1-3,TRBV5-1,ASSLDTVGGNTIY
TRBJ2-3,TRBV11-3,VSCLGGASWY
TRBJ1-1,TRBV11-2,ARSLVGRDTEAS
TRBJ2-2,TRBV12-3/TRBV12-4,ASSFQRTGELF
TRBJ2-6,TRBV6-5,VSSLAGASSGVNVLT